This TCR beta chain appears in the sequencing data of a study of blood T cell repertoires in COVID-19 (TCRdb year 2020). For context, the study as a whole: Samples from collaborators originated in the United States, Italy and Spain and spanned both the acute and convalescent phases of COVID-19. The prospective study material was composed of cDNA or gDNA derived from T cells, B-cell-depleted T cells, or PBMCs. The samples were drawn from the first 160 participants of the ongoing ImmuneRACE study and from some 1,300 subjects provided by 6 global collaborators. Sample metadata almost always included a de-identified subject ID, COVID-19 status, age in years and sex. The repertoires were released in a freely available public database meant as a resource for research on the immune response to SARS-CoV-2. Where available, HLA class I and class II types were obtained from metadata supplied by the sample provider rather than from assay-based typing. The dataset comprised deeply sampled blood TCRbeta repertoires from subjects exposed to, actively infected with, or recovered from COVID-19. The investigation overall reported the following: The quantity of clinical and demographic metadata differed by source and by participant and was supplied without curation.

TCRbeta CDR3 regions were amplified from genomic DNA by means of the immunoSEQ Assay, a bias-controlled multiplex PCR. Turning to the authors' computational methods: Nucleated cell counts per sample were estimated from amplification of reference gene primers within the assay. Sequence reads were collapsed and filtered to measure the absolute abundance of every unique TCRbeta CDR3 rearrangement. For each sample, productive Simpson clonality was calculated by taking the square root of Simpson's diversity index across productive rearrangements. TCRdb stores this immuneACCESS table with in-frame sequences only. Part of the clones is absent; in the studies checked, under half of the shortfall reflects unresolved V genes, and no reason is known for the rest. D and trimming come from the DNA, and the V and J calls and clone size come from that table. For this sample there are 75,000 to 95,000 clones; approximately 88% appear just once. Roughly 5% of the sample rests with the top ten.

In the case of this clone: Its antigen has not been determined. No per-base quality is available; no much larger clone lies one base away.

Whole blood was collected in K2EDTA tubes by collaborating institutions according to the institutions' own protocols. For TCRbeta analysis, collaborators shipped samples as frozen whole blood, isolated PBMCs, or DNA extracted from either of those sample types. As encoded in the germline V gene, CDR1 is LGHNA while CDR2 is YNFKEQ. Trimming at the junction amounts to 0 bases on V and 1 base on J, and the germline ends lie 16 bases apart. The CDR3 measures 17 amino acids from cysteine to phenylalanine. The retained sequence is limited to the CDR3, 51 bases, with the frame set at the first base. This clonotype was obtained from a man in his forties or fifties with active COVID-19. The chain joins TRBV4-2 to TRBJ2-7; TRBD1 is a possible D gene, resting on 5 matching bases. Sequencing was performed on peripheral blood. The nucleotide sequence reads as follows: TGTGCCAGCAGCCAAGATTCCGCAGGGTCTGGGTCCTACGAGCAGTACTTC. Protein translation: CASSQDSAGSGSYEQYF.